This TCR beta chain originates from a study of blood T cell repertoires in COVID-19. About the research overall: Italy, Spain and the United States were the sources of the convalescent and acute COVID-19 samples. In each case, the material was cDNA or gDNA derived from T cells, B-cell-depleted T cells, or PBMCs.

Seattle's enrolled individuals joined amid active infection and were then monitored longitudinally. V dropped 5 bases and J dropped 8; count of bases not matched to a gene: 14. Germline lookup yields CDR1 MDHEN and CDR2 SYDVKM. The CDR3 is 15 amino acids. In the source study's methods: Using reference gene primer amplification, nucleated cell counts were estimated. TCRdb's copy holds only in-frame clones and misses some; the assay was immunoSEQ multiplex PCR. D and trimming come from the DNA, and the V and J calls and clone size come from that table. The data contain fewer than 65,000 clones, 80% to 90% of them singletons.

This clonotype was sampled from a woman aged 55-75 years with COVID-19, enrolled during active disease. Sequencing was performed on peripheral blood. The chain recombines TRBV28 with TRBJ1-2, with TRBD1 identical over 7 bases. This chain's CDR3 is CASSRRQGWVRGYTF. The CDR3 DNA is TGTGCCAGCAGTCGTCGACAGGGATGGGTGCGGGGCTACACCTTC.